This passage covers 19 T cell receptor beta chains from one sample sequenced in a study of CD8+ T cells in alopecia areata. Following extraction, RNA underwent reverse transcription to cDNA, which served as the sequencing template. Sequenced by immunoSEQ multiplex PCR; TCRdb stores in-frame clones only, minus some. The table records approximately 190,000 clones, nearly 60% of them present only once. Treatment defined: oral pan-JAK inhibitor, 5-10 mg twice daily. Sequencing was performed on CD4+ T cells sorted from blood, taken at week 24, from a patient treated with tofacitinib. These receptors were collected from a human donor with alopecia areata.

The rearrangement uses TRBV15 and TRBJ2-7, with 13 nucleotides matching TRBD2. The CDR3 is 16 residues long. Per the germline V gene, CDR1 is LNHNV and CDR2 is YYDKDF (reference sequence). V shed 1 base and J 6 bases; nucleotides not matched to a gene: 6. CDR3 loop: CATSRVEGLAGSEQYF. CDR3 DNA sequence: TGTGCCACCAGCAGAGTCGAGGGACTAGCGGGATCCGAGCAGTACTTC.

V and J are TRBV2 and TRBJ1-1; 8 bases match TRBD1. This CDR3 has 14 amino acids. The ends lost 6 bases at V and 0 bases at J; junction bases unmatched: 3. Germline CDR1 reads SNHLY; CDR2 reads FYNNEI. The CDR3 nucleotides are TGTGCCAGCAGGACAGGGGTTATGAACACTGAAGCTTTCTTT. It translates to CASRTGVMNTEAFF.

Turning to this clone: Other DNA sequences within the sample encode an identical CDR3. This chain uses TRBV12-5 with TRBJ1-2; the match to TRBD1 covers 7 bases. Germline loops: CDR1 LGHNT, CDR2 FRNRAP. V lost 2 bases to trimming and J lost 3 bases; unmatched junction nucleotides: 3. This CDR3 is built from 14 residues. The CDR3 loop reads CASGLSGTDYGYTF. The CDR3 DNA is TGTGCTAGTGGTTTGTCCGGGACAGACTATGGCTACACCTTC.

This clone occurred a few times. The chain uses TRBV29-1 and TRBJ2-3; 11 nucleotides line up with TRBD2. Trimming took 7 bases from V and 2 from J; bases not matched to a gene: 5. CDR3 length: 14 residues. Germline CDR1 reads SQVTM; CDR2 reads ANQGSEA. The CDR3 region is CSAKGLADTDTQYF. The CDR3 region has the DNA TGCAGCGCCAAGGGACTAGCGGACACAGATACGCAGTATTTT.

The V and J genes are TRBV27 and TRBJ2-5, with a possible D match to TRBD1 (5 bases). V gave up 3 bases and J gave up 5 bases, with 13 bases separating them. The CDR3 loop spans 14 amino acids. Germline V gene data show CDR1 as MNHEY and CDR2 as SMNVEV (reference sequence). CDR3 amino acids: CASSFQSGLETQYF. The CDR3 nucleotides read TGTGCCAGCAGTTTTCAGTCAGGGTTGGAGACCCAGTACTTC.

The chain employs TRBV18 and TRBJ1-2, with no clear D. The V and J ends lost 3 bases and 3 bases respectively, with 11 bases between them. In germline, CDR1 is KGHSH, CDR2 LQKENI. The CDR3 is 14 residues long. The CDR3 reads CASSPSFTHYGYTF. CDR3 nucleotide sequence: TGTGCCAGCTCACCTTCATTCACCCACTATGGCTACACCTTC.

V and J are TRBV11-1 and TRBJ2-2, with D possibly being TRBD1 (6 bases). Trimming cost V 2 bases and J 4 bases, with 8 bases left between them. Germline loops: CDR1 SGHAT, CDR2 FQDESV (reference sequence). CDR3 length: 14 amino acids. The CDR3 is CASSLQGTTGELFF. The CDR3 DNA is TGTGCCAGCAGCTTACAGGGGACCACCGGGGAGCTGTTTTTT.

The V gene is TRBV6-1, the J gene TRBJ2-7; D is ambiguous. Trimming took off 0 bases at V and 2 bases at J, with 8 bases between the two ends. Germline values: CDR1 MNHNS, CDR2 SASEGT. The CDR3 contains 14 residues. The CDR3 sequence is CASSEAPGTYEQYF. CDR3 sequence (DNA): TGTGCCAGCAGTGAAGCTCCAGGAACCTACGAGCAGTACTTC.

In its sample, this clone was seen once. This chain joins TRBV7-9 and TRBJ2-1; 11 positions match TRBD2. This CDR3 contains 17 residues. The germline CDR1 and CDR2 sequences are SEHNR and FQNEAQ (reference sequence). Germline trimming cut 6 bases from V and 1 base from J; bases unmatched to any gene: 8. As DNA, the CDR3 is TGTGCCAGCAGAGAGATGGGGACTAGCGGATCCTACAATGAGCAGTTCTTC. It encodes CASREMGTSGSYNEQFF.

The J gene is TRBJ2-5, the V gene TRBV7-2; D is possibly TRBD1 (5 bases). V lost 4 bases and J lost 5, with 8 bases in between. Germline loops: CDR1 SGHTA, CDR2 FQGNSA. CDR3 length: 12 amino acids. DNA for the CDR3: TGTGCCAGCAGCTCGCACAGGGAGACCCAGTACTTC. It translates to CASSSHRETQYF.

The V and J genes are TRBV27 and TRBJ2-7; D ambiguous. Per germline, CDR1 MNHEY and CDR2 SMNVEV (reference sequence). Trimming took 2 bases from V and 9 from J, leaving 17 bases between them. The CDR3 loop spans 14 amino acids. The CDR3 here is CASSLVSELIGQYF. DNA for the CDR3: TGTGCCAGCAGTTTAGTCTCAGAACTTATCGGGCAGTACTTC.

The rearrangement uses TRBV9 and TRBJ2-1, with TRBD1 identical over 7 bases. The CDR3 runs 18 residues. Germline V gene data show CDR1 as SGDLS and CDR2 as YYNGEE. The ends lost 2 bases at V and 0 bases at J; junction bases unmatched: 11. CDR3 loop: CASSVGPGGRSSYNEQFF. The CDR3 DNA reads TGTGCCAGCAGCGTGGGCCCAGGGGGTCGAAGCTCCTACAATGAGCAGTTCTTC. Supplemented by reference TRBV9 and TRBJ2-1, the full variable domain reads DSGVTQTPKHLITATGQRVTLRCSPRSGDLSVYWYQQSLDQGLQFLIQYYNGEERAKGNILERFSAQQFPDLHSELNLSSLELGDSALYFCASSVGPGGRSSYNEQFFGPGTRLTVL.

V gene TRBV6-5 combines with J gene TRBJ2-3; D is unresolved. Trimming stripped 0 bases from V and 6 bases from J, with 1 base between. Germline V gene sequence: CDR1 MNHEY, CDR2 SVGAGI. This CDR3 comprises 11 residues. This chain's CDR3 is CASSYSDTQYF. CDR3 bases: TGTGCCAGCAGTTACTCGGATACGCAGTATTTT.

This chain links TRBV20-1 with TRBJ2-3, with D unresolved. The germline gives CDR1 DFQATT, CDR2 SNEGSKA (reference sequence). The length of the CDR3 is 8 residues. Deletions cut 5 bases from V and 12 bases from J, with 6 bases between. CDR3 loop: CSAASQYF. The CDR3 DNA reads TGCAGTGCTGCGTCACAGTATTTT.

In this sample, this clone turned up many times. The CDR3 protein is CASSQDMGRYTGELFF. CDR3 sequence (DNA): TGTGCCAGCAGCCAAGATATGGGCAGATACACCGGGGAGCTGTTTTTT. The genes are TRBV4-2 and TRBJ2-2, with D uncertain. The CDR3 is made up of 16 amino acids. Trimming removed 0 bases at V and 3 bases at J, with 11 bases between. Germline lookup yields CDR1 LGHNA and CDR2 YNFKEQ.

This clone has only a few counts. The V and J genes are TRBV29-1 and TRBJ2-7; TRBD1 matches 9 bases. V lost 5 bases, J lost 5 bases, and 4 bases stayed unmatched. Germline loops: CDR1 SQVTM, CDR2 ANQGSEA. The CDR3 loop spans 12 amino acids. CDR3 nucleotide sequence: TGCAGCGTTTTGGGACAGGGTGACGAGCAGTACTTC. Its protein is CSVLGQGDEQYF.

This clone was counted only a few times. This sequence joins TRBV11-2 and TRBJ1-2; no reliable D call. Looked up from germline, CDR1 is SGHAT and CDR2 is FQNNGV. The CDR3 runs to 13 residues. V was clipped by 0 bases and J by 2 bases, with 4 bases between them. CDR3 residues: CASSLESNYGYTF. The CDR3 bases are TGTGCCAGCAGCTTAGAGAGCAACTATGGCTACACCTTC.

This chain connects TRBV10-3 to TRBJ2-3; D unclear. This CDR3 has 13 amino acids. Trimming left V 2 bases short and J 7 bases short, with 10 bases between. Germline values: CDR1 ENHRY, CDR2 SYGVKD. The DNA for the CDR3 is TGTGCCATCAGTGAGAGTTTAGACAATACGCAGTATTTT. This translates into CAISESLDNTQYF.

The chain recombines TRBV6-5 with TRBJ2-4, with D possibly called TRBD1 or TRBD2 (5 bases each). V was trimmed by 6 bases and J by 7 bases, leaving 13 bases between them. CDR1 is MNHEY, CDR2 SVGAGI, per germline. The CDR3 runs to 13 residues. CDR3 sequence: CASSLGAGNIQYF. The CDR3 DNA sequence: TGTGCCAGCAGCCTTGGGGCGGGCAACATTCAGTACTTC.